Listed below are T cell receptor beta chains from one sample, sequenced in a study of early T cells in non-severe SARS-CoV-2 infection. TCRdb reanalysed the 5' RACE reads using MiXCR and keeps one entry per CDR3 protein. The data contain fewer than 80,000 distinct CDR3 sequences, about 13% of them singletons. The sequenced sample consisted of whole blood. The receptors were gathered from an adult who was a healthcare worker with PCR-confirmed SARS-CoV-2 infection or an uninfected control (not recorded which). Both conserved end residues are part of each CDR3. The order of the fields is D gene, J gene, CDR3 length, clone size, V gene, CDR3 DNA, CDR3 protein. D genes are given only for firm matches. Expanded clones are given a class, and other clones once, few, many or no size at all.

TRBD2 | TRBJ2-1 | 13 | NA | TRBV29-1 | TGCAGCGTTGACGCGGGGGGGGACAATGAGCAGTTCTTC | CSVDAGGDNEQFF
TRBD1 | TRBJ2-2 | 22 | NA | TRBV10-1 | TGCGCCAACGAAACATTCCCACTTTCGACAGGGGGCCTTACCGCGAACACCGGGGAGCTGTTTTTT | CANETFPLSTGGLTANTGELFF
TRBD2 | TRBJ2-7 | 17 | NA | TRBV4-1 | TGCGCCAGCAGCCAAGAACTAGGGACTAGCAGAATCTACGAGCAGTACTTC | CASSQELGTSRIYEQYF
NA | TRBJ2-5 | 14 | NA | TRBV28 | TGTGCCAGCAGTTTGGCGGATTATCGATCGACCCAGTACTTC | CASSLADYRSTQYF
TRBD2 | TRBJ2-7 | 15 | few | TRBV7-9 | TGTGCCAGCAGCTCCCTGGGGGAGGGGAACTACGAGCAGTACTTC | CASSSLGEGNYEQYF
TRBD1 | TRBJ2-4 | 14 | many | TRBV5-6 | TGTGCCAGCAGCTTGACAGGGGGCCAAAACATTCAGTACTTC | CASSLTGGQNIQYF
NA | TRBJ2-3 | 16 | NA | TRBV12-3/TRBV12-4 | TGTGCCAGCAGTTTATGGACGGGCCGGGGCGCAGATACGCAGTATTTT | CASSLWTGRGADTQYF
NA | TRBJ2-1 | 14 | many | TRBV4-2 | TGTGCCAGCAGCCAAGATTCCGTTCGCAATGAGCAGTTCTTC | CASSQDSVRNEQFF
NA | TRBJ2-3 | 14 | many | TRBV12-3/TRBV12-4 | TGTGCCAGCAGTTTAAAGGGGTCCACAGATACGCAGTATTTT | CASSLKGSTDTQYF
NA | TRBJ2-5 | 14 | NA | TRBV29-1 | TGCAGCGTTATAACCCCGGGACAACAAGAGACCCAGTACTTC | CSVITPGQQETQYF
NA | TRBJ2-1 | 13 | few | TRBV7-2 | TGTGCCAGCAGCTTGTTGGCCTACAATGAGCAGTTCTTC | CASSLLAYNEQFF
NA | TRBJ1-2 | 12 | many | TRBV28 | TGTGCCAGCAGTTTAGCGCTTATGAGCTACACCTTC | CASSLALMSYTF
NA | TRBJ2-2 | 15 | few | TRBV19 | TGTGCCAGTAGTACAGGGTTGCGAGGCACCGGGGAGCTGTTTTTT | CASSTGLRGTGELFF
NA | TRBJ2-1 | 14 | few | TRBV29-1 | TGCAGCGTTGATCCCAGGGTCAGGGTGGATGAGCAGTTCTTC | CSVDPRVRVDEQFF
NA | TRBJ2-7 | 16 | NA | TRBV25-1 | TGTGCCAGCAGTGAATACGGTACCAACCTGACCGACGAGCAGTACTTC | CASSEYGTNLTDEQYF
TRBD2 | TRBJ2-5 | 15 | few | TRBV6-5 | TGTGCCAGCAGTTACTGGGGGGGGAGACAAGAGACCCAGTACTTC | CASSYWGGRQETQYF
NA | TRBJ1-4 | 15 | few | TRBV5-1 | TGCGCCAGCAGCGTCGGACATGCAACTAATGAAAAACTGTTTTTT | CASSVGHATNEKLFF
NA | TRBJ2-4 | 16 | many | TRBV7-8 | TGTGCCAGCAGCTCGATCTCCGGAGTAGCCAAAAACATTCAGTACTTC | CASSSISGVAKNIQYF
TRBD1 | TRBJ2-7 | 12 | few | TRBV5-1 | TGCGCCAGCAGCGTGAGACAGGGAGAGCAGTACTTC | CASSVRQGEQYF
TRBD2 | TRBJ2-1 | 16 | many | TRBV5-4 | TGTGCCAGCAGCGTGGGACTAGCGGGGGTTCACAATGAGCAGTTCTTC | CASSVGLAGVHNEQFF
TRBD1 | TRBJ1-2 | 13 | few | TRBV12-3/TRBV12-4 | TGTGCCAGTCAACAGGGGTTTAACTATGGCTACACCTTC | CASQQGFNYGYTF
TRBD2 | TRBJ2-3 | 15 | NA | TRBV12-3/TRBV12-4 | TGTGCCAGCAGTTCGACTAGCAGGAGCACAGATACGCAGTATTTT | CASSSTSRSTDTQYF
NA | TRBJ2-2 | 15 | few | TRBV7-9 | TGTGCCAGCAGCTTAGTGGGGATGAACACCGGGGAGCTGTTTTTT | CASSLVGMNTGELFF
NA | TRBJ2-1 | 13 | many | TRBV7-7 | TGTGCCAGCAGCGGGACTGACGGTGGGGAGCAGTTCTTC | CASSGTDGGEQFF